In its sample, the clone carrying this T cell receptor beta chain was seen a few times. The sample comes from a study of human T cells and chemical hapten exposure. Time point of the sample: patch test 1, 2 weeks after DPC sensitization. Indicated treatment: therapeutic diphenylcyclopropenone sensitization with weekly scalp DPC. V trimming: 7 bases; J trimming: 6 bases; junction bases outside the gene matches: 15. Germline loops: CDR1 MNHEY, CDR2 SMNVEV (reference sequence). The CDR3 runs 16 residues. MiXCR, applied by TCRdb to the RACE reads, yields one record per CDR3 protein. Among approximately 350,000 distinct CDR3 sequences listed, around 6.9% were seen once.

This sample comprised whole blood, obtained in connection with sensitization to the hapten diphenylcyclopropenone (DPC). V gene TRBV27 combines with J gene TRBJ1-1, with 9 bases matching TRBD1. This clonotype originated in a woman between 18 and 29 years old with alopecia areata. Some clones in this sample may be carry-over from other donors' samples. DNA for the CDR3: TGTGCCAGCAAACGAAAAGTGGGGACAGGGTTCCCTGAAGCTTTCTTT. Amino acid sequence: CASKRKVGTGFPEAFF.